This T cell receptor beta chain was profiled in a study of technical replicates of blood from four donors. Generated by immunoSEQ multiplex PCR, the TCRdb table keeps only in-frame clones and is missing some. The sample includes roughly 70,000 clones, around 95% of them seen just once. The count of this clone is one. The CDR3 consists of 18 residues. Germline CDR1 SGHRS, CDR2 YFSETQ. The ends lost 6 bases at V and 3 bases at J; junction bases unmatched: 13. This clonotype originated in a human donor in good health. Sequencing was performed on T cells isolated from PBMCs. The rearrangement joins TRBV5-1 to TRBJ2-3, with TRBD2 matching 13 bases. The CDR3 protein is CASTSLGGTSGITDTQYF. In DNA form, the CDR3 reads TGCGCCAGCACCAGCTTGGGGGGGACTAGCGGGATAACAGATACGCAGTATTTT.